The 21 T cell receptor beta chains listed next were all sequenced from one sample in a study of blood T cell repertoires in COVID-19. Repertoires were generated with immunoSEQ multiplex PCR, while TCRdb's copy carries only in-frame clones and drops some. The table lists under 300,000 clones, 88% of them singletons. The sequenced material came from peripheral blood. These receptors all come from a woman aged 25 to 39 with acute or convalescent COVID-19.

In this sample, this clone turned up once. The chain carries TRBV6-6 and TRBJ1-3, with D uncertain. Germline CDR1 reads MNHNY; CDR2 reads SVGAGI (reference sequence). The V and J ends lost 1 base and 8 bases respectively, with 6 bases between them. CDR3 length: 12 residues. The chain's CDR3 is CASSYLEDTIYF. CDR3 DNA: TGTGCCAGCAGTTACTTAGAGGACACCATATATTTT.

The chain recombines TRBV4-2 with TRBJ2-5, with 15 nucleotides matching TRBD2. Germline CDR1 LGHNA, CDR2 YNFKEQ. The CDR3 has 18 residues. After removal of 1 base from V and 2 bases from J, the junction contained 5 bases not matched to a gene. DNA for the CDR3: TGTGCCAGCAGCCAAGTATCAGGACTAGCGGGAGGGCAAGAGACCCAGTACTTC. Translated: CASSQVSGLAGGQETQYF.

The V call is TRBV2, the J call TRBJ1-6; the match to TRBD1 covers 10 bases. CDR1 is SNHLY, CDR2 FYNNEI, per germline. With V trimmed by 4 bases and J by 9 bases, 6 bases remained unmatched. The CDR3 has 15 residues. CDR3 sequence: CASSARQGAGSPLHF. In DNA, the CDR3 is TGTGCCAGCAGTGCAAGACAGGGGGCAGGTTCACCCCTCCACTTT.

On this clone itself: Other nucleotide sequences from this sample produce the same CDR3. The J gene is TRBJ2-7, the V gene TRBV5-4; the match to TRBD2 covers 10 bases. Germline V gene data show CDR1 as SGHNT and CDR2 as YYREEE (reference sequence). The CDR3 spans 14 residues. V trimming: 0 bases; J trimming: 3 bases; junction bases outside the gene matches: 0. The CDR3 is CASSLGTSGYEQYF. The CDR3 nucleotides are TGTGCCAGCAGCTTGGGGACTAGCGGCTACGAGCAGTACTTC.

The V and J genes are TRBV2 and TRBJ1-6; the D gene is possibly TRBD1 (6 bases). V shed 6 bases and J shed 0 bases, with 9 bases lying between them. CDR3 size: 15 residues. CDR1 is SNHLY and CDR2 is FYNNEI in the germline V gene. Here the CDR3 reads CASSLDSSYNSPLHF. As DNA, the CDR3 is TGTGCCAGCAGCCTGGACAGCTCCTATAATTCACCCCTCCACTTT.

This clone was observed a single time. The chain carries TRBV10-3 and TRBJ1-2; TRBD1 aligns across 10 bases. V gave up 6 bases and J gave up 7 bases; unmatched junction bases: 14. The CDR3 contains 16 residues. Germline CDR1 ENHRY, CDR2 SYGVKD. In DNA form, the CDR3 reads TGTGCCATCAGCGCGATGGCCGGGACAGGGGATTTTGGCTACACCTTC. It specifies CAISAMAGTGDFGYTF.

This chain uses TRBV6-2 or TRBV6-3 with TRBJ2-1, with 8 bases lining up with TRBD2. V trimming: 4 bases; J trimming: 7 bases; junction bases outside the gene matches: 15. CDR3 length equals 17 residues. CDR1 is MNHEY, CDR2 SVGEGT, per germline. DNA for the CDR3: TGTGCCAGCAGTTCCCACTTCCCGGGACTAGGTTCTAATGAGCAGTTCTTC. It encodes CASSSHFPGLGSNEQFF.

CDR3 DNA: TGTGCCAGCAGCCCGGGACAGGGGTTCGGGAGCTCTGGGGCCAACGTCCTGACTTTC. Protein product: CASSPGQGFGSSGANVLTF. The V and J genes are TRBV11-3 and TRBJ2-6; 10 bases are a match to TRBD1. The CDR3 is 19 amino acids. Unmatched junction bases numbered 10, after V lost 5 bases and J lost 0 bases. Germline V gene lookup returns CDR1 SGHNT and CDR2 YENEEA.

V is TRBV9 and J is TRBJ1-1; the match to TRBD1 covers 8 bases. The CDR3 totals 14 residues. V lost 1 base, J lost 4 bases, and 3 bases stayed unmatched. Germline CDR1 is SGDLS and CDR2 is YYNGEE. The chain's CDR3 is CASSVTTGGTEAFF. CDR3 nucleotides: TGTGCCAGCAGCGTAACCACAGGGGGCACTGAAGCTTTCTTT.

This chain links TRBV12-3 or TRBV12-4 with TRBJ1-1; D is undetermined. The V end lost 1 base, the J end lost 6 bases, and 9 bases lay between the germline ends. This CDR3 has 13 residues. In DNA, the CDR3 is TGTGCCAGCAGTTTAGTTTTTGGAGCTGAAGCTTTCTTT. It codes for CASSLVFGAEAFF.

This clone was recorded only once. The rearrangement joins TRBV5-1 to TRBJ2-2; D not resolved. This CDR3 is 15 amino acids long. The germline gives CDR1 SGHRS, CDR2 YFSETQ. The ends were cut back, 0 bases at V and 0 bases at J, with 6 bases in the middle. The DNA of the CDR3 is TGCGCCAGCAGCTTGGTTGCGTCGAACACCGGGGAGCTGTTTTTT. This codes for CASSLVASNTGELFF. The full variable domain, with the rest looked up from reference TRBV5-1 and TRBJ2-2, is KAGVTQTPRYLIKTRGQQVTLSCSPISGHRSVSWYQQTPGQGLQFLFEYFSETQRNKGNFPGRFSGRQFSNSRSEMNVSTLELGDSALYLCASSLVASNTGELFFGEGSRLTVL.

The rearrangement links TRBV19 to TRBJ1-1; 9 positions agree with TRBD1. Germline V gene sequence: CDR1 LNHDA, CDR2 SQIVND (reference sequence). Trimming took 5 bases from V and 7 from J; bases not matched to a gene: 5. This CDR3 has 13 residues. CDR3 in DNA: TGTGCCAGTAGTTCCCGGGACAGGGATGAAGCTTTCTTT. Its translation is CASSSRDRDEAFF.

This clone is a singleton in its sample. The chain couples TRBV9 to TRBJ2-7, with TRBD2 matching over 8 bases. Trimming cost V 4 bases and J 6 bases; bases outside gene matches: 15. Germline V gene lookup returns CDR1 SGDLS and CDR2 YYNGEE. CDR3 length: 16 amino acids. CDR3 sequence reads: CASSLFSGVGHGEQYF. CDR3 coding DNA: TGTGCCAGCAGCTTGTTTAGCGGGGTGGGGCATGGCGAGCAGTACTTC.

The V gene is TRBV11-2, the J gene TRBJ2-7; D gene unclear. CDR3 length: 15 amino acids. Deletions cut 5 bases from V and 0 bases from J, with 14 bases between. CDR1 is SGHAT and CDR2 is FQNNGV in the germline V gene. The CDR3 DNA reads as TGTGCCAGCAGCCTCCTTATAACTAACTCCTACGAGCAGTACTTC. Translated, it gives CASSLLITNSYEQYF.

The genes are TRBV5-1 and TRBJ2-1; D ambiguous. The V and J ends lost 3 bases and 5 bases respectively, with 3 bases between them. The CDR3 has 11 residues. The germline V gene encodes CDR1 SGHRS and CDR2 YFSETQ. The DNA for the CDR3 is TGCGCCAGCAGCTCAAACAATGAGCAGTTCTTC. It codes for CASSSNNEQFF. The complete variable domain, with remaining parts taken from reference TRBV5-1 and TRBJ2-1, reads KAGVTQTPRYLIKTRGQQVTLSCSPISGHRSVSWYQQTPGQGLQFLFEYFSETQRNKGNFPGRFSGRQFSNSRSEMNVSTLELGDSALYLCASSSNNEQFFGPGTRLTVL.

The chain is built from TRBV12-3 or TRBV12-4 and TRBJ2-7; 7 positions match TRBD2. CDR3 length: 13 amino acids. V lost 6 bases, J lost 2 bases, and 4 bases stayed unmatched. The CDR3 DNA sequence: TGTGCCAGCAGATACGGGAGGACCTACGAGCAGTACTTC. As protein: CASRYGRTYEQYF.

The chain uses TRBV7-9 and TRBJ2-5; D might be TRBD1 (6 bases). The CDR3 contains 18 residues. The V end lost 2 bases, the J end lost 2 bases, and 21 bases lay between the germline ends. CDR1 and CDR2 from the germline V gene are SEHNR and FQNEAQ (reference sequence). The CDR3 DNA sequence: TGTGCCAGCAGCTTACGTCGTTCTTGGGACACATTACAAGAGACCCAGTACTTC. Translating gives CASSLRRSWDTLQETQYF.

This chain uses TRBV10-3 with TRBJ2-7, with TRBD1 matching over 7 bases. CDR1 and CDR2 (germline): ENHRY, SYGVKD. The CDR3 is 14 residues long. Trimming took 3 bases from V and 2 from J; bases not matched to a gene: 4. The CDR3 DNA sequence: TGTGCCATCAGTGACCGGGACAGTACCTACGAGCAGTACTTC. This translates into CAISDRDSTYEQYF.

The V gene is TRBV18, the J gene TRBJ1-1; TRBD1 agrees at 9 bases. Germline values: CDR1 KGHSH, CDR2 LQKENI. V lost 6 bases to trimming and J lost 1 base; unmatched junction nucleotides: 9. CDR3 length equals 16 residues. CDR3 sequence reads: CASSPGQGGSNTEAFF. The DNA of the CDR3 is TGTGCCAGCTCCCCGGGACAGGGAGGGTCGAACACTGAAGCTTTCTTT.

The CDR3 bases are TGTGCCAGCATTCGGGCGGGAGGAGGCCACGAGCAGTACTTC. Amino acid sequence: CASIRAGGGHEQYF. V and J are TRBV6-5 and TRBJ2-7; 8 bases are a match to TRBD2. The CDR3 covers 14 residues. V lost 7 bases, J lost 5 bases, and 10 bases stayed unmatched. Germline CDR1 reads MNHEY; CDR2 reads SVGAGI.

V gene TRBV5-1 combines with J gene TRBJ2-1; D is unclear. This CDR3 is built from 12 residues. V was cut by 4 bases and J by 6 bases, with 8 bases left in between. In germline, CDR1 is SGHRS, CDR2 YFSETQ. CDR3 loop: CASSPPSNEQFF. CDR3 bases: TGCGCCAGCAGCCCCCCCAGCAATGAGCAGTTCTTC. Full variable domain (outside the CDR3, taken from reference TRBV5-1 and TRBJ2-1): KAGVTQTPRYLIKTRGQQVTLSCSPISGHRSVSWYQQTPGQGLQFLFEYFSETQRNKGNFPGRFSGRQFSNSRSEMNVSTLELGDSALYLCASSPPSNEQFFGPGTRLTVL.